The entry below gives a single T cell receptor beta chain sequence along with its context. Its antigen is currently unknown. Using immunoSEQ multiplex PCR, the repertoire was profiled, and TCRdb retains in-frame clones only, with some absent. The sample holds 150,000 or so clones, 92% seen once. The data were obtained in a study of T cell responses to AZD1222 COVID-19 vaccine. Study findings and constraints: A rise in Spike-specific TCR breadth and depth followed two AZD1222 doses.

Looked up from germline, CDR1 is MNHEY and CDR2 is SVGAGI. Deletions cut 6 bases from V and 0 bases from J, with 12 bases between. This CDR3 has 15 residues. Sample: peripheral blood, taken 28 days after the second AZD1222 dose. This receptor was taken from an adult who received the AZD1222 COVID-19 vaccine. The chain couples TRBV6-5 to TRBJ1-3; D might be TRBD1 (5 bases). The CDR3 DNA is TGTGCCAGCAGCCTAAGACAGCGCTCTGGAAACACCATATATTTT. This codes for CASSLRQRSGNTIYF.